The clone carrying this TCR beta chain was detected only a few times. CDR3 size: 14 residues. The V segment lost 2 bases and the J segment 8 bases; nucleotides outside the gene matches: 4. Germline V gene data show CDR1 as WSHSY and CDR2 as SAAADI. The study ran the assay at deep level. Original analysis: Quality scores were absent from the junction-only immunoSEQ sequences, so filtering differed. Clones were read by immunoSEQ multiplex PCR, and TCRdb kept only the in-frame ones, dropping some. V and J calls and clone size are as listed in that table; D and trimming were resolved from the DNA. This sample has around 1.1 million clones, with roughly 77% found just once. Adults of Caucasian background living in Nashville, Tennessee made up all donors. These data come from a study of shared clonotypes between healthy human individuals.

The sequencing sample was made of memory CD4+ T cells from PBMCs. The subset here: CD45RA-negative fraction. The J gene is TRBJ2-4, the V gene TRBV10-2; 9 bases line up with TRBD1. This receptor was obtained from a man aged 18 to 35 in good health. Some clones in this sample may be carry-over from other donors' samples. The CDR3 reads CASSEGTGWDIQYF. The CDR3 coding sequence is TGCGCCAGCAGTGAGGGGACAGGGTGGGACATTCAGTACTTC.